This T cell receptor beta chain derives from a study of T-cell reconstitution after alpha-beta-depleted transplantation in children. In this sample, this clonotype turned up a few times. The germline CDR1 and CDR2 sequences are SGHRS and YFSETQ. This CDR3 is 14 amino acids long. V was pared by 1 base and J by 7 bases, with 11 bases between. Unique molecular identifiers featured in how the TCRbeta library was prepared. TCRdb recomputed calls from the PCR reads with MiXCR, one row per CDR3 protein. Among nearly 550,000 distinct CDR3 sequences listed, about a sixth were seen once. This rearrangement joins TRBV5-1 to TRBJ1-4; maybe TRBD1 (5 bases). The material sequenced was PBMCs from the stem cell graft donor, taken from the stem cell graft. The sequence was collected from a human donor who donated a stem cell graft to a child with acute lymphoblastic leukemia. In nucleotides, the CDR3 is TGCGCCAGCAGCTTGAGTCAGGGAGGTGAAAAACTGTTTTTT. Residues: CASSLSQGGEKLFF.